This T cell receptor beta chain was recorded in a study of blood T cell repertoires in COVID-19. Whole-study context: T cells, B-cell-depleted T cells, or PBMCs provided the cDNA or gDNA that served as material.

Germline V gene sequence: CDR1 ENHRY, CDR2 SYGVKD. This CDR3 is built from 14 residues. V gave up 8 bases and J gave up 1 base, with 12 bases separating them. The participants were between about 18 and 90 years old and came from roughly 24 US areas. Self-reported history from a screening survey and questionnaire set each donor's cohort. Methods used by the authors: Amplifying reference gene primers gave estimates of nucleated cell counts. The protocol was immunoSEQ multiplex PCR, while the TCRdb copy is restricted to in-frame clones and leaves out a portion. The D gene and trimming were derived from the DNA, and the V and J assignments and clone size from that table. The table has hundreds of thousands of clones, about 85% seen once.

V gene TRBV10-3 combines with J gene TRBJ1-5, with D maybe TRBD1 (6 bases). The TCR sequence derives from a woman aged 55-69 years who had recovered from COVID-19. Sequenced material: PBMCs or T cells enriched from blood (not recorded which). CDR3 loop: CAIGRGASNQPQHF. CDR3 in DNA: TGTGCCATCGGGAGGGGGGCGAGCAATCAGCCCCAGCATTTT.